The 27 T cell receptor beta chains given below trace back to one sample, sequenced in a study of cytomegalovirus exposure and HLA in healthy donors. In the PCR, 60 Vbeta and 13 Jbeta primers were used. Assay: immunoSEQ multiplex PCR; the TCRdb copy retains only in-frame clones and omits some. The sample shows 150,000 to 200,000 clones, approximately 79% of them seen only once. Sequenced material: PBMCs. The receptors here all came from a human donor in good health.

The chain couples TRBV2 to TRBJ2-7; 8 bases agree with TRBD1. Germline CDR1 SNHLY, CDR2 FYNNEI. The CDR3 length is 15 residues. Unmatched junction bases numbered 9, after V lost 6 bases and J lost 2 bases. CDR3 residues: CASRARQQGAYEQYF. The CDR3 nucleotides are TGTGCCAGCAGGGCACGCCAACAGGGGGCCTACGAGCAGTACTTC.

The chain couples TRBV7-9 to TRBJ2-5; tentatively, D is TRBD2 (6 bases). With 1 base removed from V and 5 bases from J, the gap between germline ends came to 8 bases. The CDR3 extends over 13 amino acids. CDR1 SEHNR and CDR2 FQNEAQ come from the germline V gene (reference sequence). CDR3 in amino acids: CASSLGGGETQYF. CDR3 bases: TGTGCCAGCAGCTTAGGTGGGGGGGAGACCCAGTACTTC.

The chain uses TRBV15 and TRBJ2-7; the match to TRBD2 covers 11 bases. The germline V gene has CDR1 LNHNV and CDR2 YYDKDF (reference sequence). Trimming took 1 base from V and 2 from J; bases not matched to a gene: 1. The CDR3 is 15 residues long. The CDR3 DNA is TGTGCCACCAGCAGAGCGACTAGCGGGGCCTACGAGCAGTACTTC. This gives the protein CATSRATSGAYEQYF.

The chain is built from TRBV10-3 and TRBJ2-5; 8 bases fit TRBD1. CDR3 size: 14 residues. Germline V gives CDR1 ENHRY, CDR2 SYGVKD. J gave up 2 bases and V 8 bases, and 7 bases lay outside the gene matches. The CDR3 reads CAIGRGQGQETQYF. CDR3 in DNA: TGTGCCATCGGGCGTGGACAGGGTCAAGAGACCCAGTACTTC.

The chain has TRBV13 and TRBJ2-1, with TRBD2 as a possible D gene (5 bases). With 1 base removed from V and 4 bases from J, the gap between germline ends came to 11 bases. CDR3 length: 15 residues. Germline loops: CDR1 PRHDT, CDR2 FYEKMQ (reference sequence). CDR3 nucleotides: TGTGCCAGCAGCTTAGAGCCCGGACTTTACAATGAGCAGTTCTTC. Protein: CASSLEPGLYNEQFF.

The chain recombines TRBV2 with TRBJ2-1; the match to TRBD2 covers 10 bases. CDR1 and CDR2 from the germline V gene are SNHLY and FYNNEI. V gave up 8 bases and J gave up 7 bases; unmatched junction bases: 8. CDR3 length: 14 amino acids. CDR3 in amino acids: CASRALAGINEQFF. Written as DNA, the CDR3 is TGTGCCAGCCGGGCACTAGCGGGGATTAATGAGCAGTTCTTC. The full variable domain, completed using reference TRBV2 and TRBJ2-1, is EPEVTQTPSHQVTQMGQEVILRCVPISNHLYFYWYRQILGQKVEFLVSFYNNEISEKSEIFDDQFSVERPDGSNFTLKIRSTKLEDSAMYFCASRALAGINEQFFGPGTRLTVL.

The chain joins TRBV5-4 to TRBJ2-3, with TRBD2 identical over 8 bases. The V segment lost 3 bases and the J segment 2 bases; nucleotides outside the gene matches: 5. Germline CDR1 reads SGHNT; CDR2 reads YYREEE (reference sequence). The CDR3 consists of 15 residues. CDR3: CASSSGGHSTDTQYF. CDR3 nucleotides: TGTGCCAGCAGCTCGGGGGGGCATTCCACAGATACGCAGTATTTT. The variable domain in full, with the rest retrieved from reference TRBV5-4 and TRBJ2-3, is ETGVTQSPTHLIKTRGQQVTLRCSSQSGHNTVSWYQQALGQGPQFIFQYYREEENGRGNFPPRFSGLQFPNYSSELNVNALELDDSALYLCASSSGGHSTDTQYFGPGTRLTVL.

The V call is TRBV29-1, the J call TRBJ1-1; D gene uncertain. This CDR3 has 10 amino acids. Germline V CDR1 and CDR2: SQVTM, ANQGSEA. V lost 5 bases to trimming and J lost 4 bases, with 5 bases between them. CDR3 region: CSVSVTEAFF. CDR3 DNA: TGCAGCGTTTCGGTCACTGAAGCTTTCTTT.

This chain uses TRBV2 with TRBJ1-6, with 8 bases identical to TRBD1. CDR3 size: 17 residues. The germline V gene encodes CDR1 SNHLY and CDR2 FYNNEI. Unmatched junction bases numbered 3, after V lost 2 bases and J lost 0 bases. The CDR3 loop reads CASSERTGSSYNSPLHF. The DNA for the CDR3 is TGTGCCAGCAGTGAACGGACAGGGAGCTCCTATAATTCACCCCTCCACTTT.

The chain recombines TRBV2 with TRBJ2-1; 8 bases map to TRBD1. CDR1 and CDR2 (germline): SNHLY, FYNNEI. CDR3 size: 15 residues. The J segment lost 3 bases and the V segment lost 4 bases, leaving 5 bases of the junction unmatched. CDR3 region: CASSAHTGGYNEQFF. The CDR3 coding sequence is TGTGCCAGCAGTGCGCATACAGGGGGCTACAATGAGCAGTTCTTC.

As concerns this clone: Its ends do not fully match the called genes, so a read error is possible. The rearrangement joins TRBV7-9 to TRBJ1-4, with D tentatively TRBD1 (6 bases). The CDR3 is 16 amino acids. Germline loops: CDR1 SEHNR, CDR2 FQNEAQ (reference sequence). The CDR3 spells CANSLLNYTGQEKLFF. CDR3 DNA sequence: TGTGCCAACAGCTTACTTAATTATACAGGGCAGGAAAAACTGTTTTTT.

CDR3: CASSTTGGSPLHF. The CDR3 DNA follows: TGTGCCAGCAGCACAACTGGGGGGTCACCCCTCCACTTT. This chain links TRBV11-2 with TRBJ1-6; D is perhaps TRBD1 (5 bases). Germline V lookup: CDR1 SGHAT, CDR2 FQNNGV. CDR3 length: 13 residues. Between the trimmed V and J ends, which lost 5 bases and 10 bases, there was a span of 12 bases.

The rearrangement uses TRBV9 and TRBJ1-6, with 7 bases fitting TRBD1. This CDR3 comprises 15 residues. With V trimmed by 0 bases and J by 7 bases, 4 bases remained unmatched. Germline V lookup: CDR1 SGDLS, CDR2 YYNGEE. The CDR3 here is CASSVEDRKNSPLHF. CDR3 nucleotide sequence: TGTGCCAGCAGCGTAGAGGACAGGAAGAATTCACCCCTCCACTTT.

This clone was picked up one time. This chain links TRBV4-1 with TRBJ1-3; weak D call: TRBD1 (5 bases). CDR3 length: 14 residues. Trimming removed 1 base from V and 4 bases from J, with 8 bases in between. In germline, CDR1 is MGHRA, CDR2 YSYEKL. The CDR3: CASSQGQFGNTIYF. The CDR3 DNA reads TGCGCCAGCAGCCAAGGACAGTTCGGAAACACCATATATTTT.

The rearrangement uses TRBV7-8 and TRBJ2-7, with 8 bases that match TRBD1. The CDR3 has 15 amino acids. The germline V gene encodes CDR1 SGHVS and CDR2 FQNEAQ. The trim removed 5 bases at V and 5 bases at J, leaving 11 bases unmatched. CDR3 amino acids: CASSPNRTGPDEQYF. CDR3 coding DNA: TGTGCCAGCAGCCCTAACCGGACAGGGCCGGACGAGCAGTACTTC.

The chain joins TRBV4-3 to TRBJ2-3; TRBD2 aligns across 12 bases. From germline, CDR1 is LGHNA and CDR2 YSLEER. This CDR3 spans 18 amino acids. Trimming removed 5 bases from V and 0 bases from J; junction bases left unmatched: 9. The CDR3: CASSARLAGATSTDTQYF. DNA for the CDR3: TGCGCCAGCAGCGCACGACTAGCGGGGGCGACTAGCACAGATACGCAGTATTTT.

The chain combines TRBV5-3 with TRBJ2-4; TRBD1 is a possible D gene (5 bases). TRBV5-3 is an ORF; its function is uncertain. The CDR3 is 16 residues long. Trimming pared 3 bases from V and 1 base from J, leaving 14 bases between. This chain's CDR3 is CARSSPDSNAKNIQYF. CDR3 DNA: TGTGCCAGAAGCTCGCCCGACAGTAATGCCAAAAACATTCAGTACTTC.

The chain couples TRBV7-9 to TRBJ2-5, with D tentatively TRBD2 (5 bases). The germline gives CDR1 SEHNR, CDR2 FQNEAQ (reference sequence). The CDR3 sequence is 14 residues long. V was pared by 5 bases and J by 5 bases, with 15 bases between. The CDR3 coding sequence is TGTGCCAGCAGCCCGAGGGCGGAAGGGGAGACCCAGTACTTC. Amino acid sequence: CASSPRAEGETQYF. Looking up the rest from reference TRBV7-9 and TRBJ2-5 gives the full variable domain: DTGVSQNPRHKITKRGQNVTFRCDPISEHNRLYWYRQTLGQGPEFLTYFQNEAQLEKSRLLSDRFSAERPKGSFSTLEIQRTEQGDSAMYLCASSPRAEGETQYFGPGTRLLVL.

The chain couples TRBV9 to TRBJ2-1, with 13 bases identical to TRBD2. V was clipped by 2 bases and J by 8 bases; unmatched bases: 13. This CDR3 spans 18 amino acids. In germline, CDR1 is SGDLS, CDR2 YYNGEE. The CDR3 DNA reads TGTGCCAGCAGCGTGGGACTAGCGGGGTATCTACAAGGGGATGAGCAGTTCTTC. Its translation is CASSVGLAGYLQGDEQFF.

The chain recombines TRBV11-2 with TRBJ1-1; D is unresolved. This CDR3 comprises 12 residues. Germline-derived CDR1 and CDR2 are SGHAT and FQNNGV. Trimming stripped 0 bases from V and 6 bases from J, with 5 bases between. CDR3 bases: TGTGCCAGCAGCTTAGATCTCGCTGAAGCTTTCTTT. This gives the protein CASSLDLAEAFF.

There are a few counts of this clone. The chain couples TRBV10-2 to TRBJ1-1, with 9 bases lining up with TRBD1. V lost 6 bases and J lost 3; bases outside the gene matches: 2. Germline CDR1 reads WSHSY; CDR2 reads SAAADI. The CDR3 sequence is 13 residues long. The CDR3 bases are TGCGCCAGCAGGCGGACAGGGGACACTGAAGCTTTCTTT. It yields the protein CASRRTGDTEAFF.

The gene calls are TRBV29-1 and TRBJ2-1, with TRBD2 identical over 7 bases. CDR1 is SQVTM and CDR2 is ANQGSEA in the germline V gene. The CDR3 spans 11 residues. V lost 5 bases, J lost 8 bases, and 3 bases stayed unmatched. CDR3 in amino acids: CSVFRGDEQFF. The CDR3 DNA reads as TGCAGCGTTTTCCGGGGGGATGAGCAGTTCTTC.

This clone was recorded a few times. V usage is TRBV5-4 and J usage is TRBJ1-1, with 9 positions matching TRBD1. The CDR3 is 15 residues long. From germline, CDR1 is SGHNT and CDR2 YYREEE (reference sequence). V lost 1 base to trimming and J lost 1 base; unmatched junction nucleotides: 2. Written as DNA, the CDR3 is TGTGCCAGCAGCTTGACGGGACAGGGGAACACTGAAGCTTTCTTT. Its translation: CASSLTGQGNTEAFF.

CDR3 coding DNA: TGTGCCAGCAGCTTACAGGGCCGCGGGGGGGCTGATGAGCAGTTCTTC. Translated, it gives CASSLQGRGGADEQFF. The chain recombines TRBV7-2 with TRBJ2-1; 9 bases line up with TRBD2. Per the germline V gene, CDR1 is SGHTA and CDR2 is FQGNSA. This CDR3 is 16 amino acids long. V lost 2 bases and J lost 8; bases outside the gene matches: 10.

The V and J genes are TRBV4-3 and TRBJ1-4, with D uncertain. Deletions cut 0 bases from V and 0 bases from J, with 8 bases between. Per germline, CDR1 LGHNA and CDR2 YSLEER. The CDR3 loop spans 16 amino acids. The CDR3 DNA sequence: TGCGCCAGCAGCCAAGATTGGAGAACAACTAATGAAAAACTGTTTTTT. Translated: CASSQDWRTTNEKLFF.

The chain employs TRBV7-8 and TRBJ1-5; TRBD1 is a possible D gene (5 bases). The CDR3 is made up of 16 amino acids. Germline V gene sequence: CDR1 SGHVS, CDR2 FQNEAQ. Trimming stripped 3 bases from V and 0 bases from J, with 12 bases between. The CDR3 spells CASSLEGLYSNQPQHF. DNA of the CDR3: TGTGCCAGCAGCTTGGAGGGGCTCTATAGCAATCAGCCCCAGCATTTT.

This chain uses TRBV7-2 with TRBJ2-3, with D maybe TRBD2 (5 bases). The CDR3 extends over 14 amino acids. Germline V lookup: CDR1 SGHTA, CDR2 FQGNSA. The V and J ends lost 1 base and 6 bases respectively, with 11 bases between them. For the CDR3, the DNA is TGTGCCAGCAGCTTAGTCTCGGAGGAGGATACGCAGTATTTT. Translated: CASSLVSEEDTQYF.